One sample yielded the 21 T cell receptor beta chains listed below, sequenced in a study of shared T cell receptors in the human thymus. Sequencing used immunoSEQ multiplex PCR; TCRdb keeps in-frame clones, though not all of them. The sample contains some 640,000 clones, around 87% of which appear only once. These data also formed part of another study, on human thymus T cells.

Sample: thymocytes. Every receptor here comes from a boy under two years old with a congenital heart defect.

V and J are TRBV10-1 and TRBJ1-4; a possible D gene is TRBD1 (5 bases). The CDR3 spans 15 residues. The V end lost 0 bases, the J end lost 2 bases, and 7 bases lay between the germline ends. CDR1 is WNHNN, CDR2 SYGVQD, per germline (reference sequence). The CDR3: CASSESGGTNEKLFF. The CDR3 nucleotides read TGCGCCAGCAGTGAGTCGGGGGGTACTAATGAAAAACTGTTTTTT.

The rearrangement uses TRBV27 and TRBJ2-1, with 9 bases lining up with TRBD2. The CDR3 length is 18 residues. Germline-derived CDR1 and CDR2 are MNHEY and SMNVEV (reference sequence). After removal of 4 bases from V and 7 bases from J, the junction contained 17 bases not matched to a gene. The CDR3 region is CASSSNLVAGGRRNEQFF. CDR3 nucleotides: TGTGCCAGCAGTTCCAACCTTGTTGCGGGGGGGAGACGGAATGAGCAGTTCTTC.

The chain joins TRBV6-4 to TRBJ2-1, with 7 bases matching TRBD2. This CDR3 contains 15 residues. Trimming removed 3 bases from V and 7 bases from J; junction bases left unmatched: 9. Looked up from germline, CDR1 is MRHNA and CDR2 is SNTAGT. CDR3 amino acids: CASSDTGRPTNEQFF. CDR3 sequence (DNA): TGTGCCAGCAGTGATACCGGGAGGCCCACAAATGAGCAGTTCTTC.

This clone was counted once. The CDR3 is CASSHVPQQGAVYGYTF. The CDR3, as DNA: TGCGCCAGCAGCCACGTACCTCAGCAGGGGGCGGTCTATGGCTACACCTTC. The chain links TRBV4-3 to TRBJ1-2, with 8 bases identical to TRBD1. Germline lookup yields CDR1 LGHNA and CDR2 YSLEER. This CDR3 is 17 amino acids long. V was pared by 3 bases and J by 4 bases, with 13 bases of the junction left unmatched.

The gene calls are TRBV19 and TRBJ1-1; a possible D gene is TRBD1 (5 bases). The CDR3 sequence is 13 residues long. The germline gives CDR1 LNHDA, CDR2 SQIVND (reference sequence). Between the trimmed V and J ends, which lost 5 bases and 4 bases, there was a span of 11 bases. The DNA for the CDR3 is TGTGCCAGTAGTCGGGGACTTAGCACTGAAGCTTTCTTT. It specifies CASSRGLSTEAFF.

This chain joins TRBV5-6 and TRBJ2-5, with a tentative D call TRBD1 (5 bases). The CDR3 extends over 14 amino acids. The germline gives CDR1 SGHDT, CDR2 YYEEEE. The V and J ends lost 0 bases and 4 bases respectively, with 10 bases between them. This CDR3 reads CASSLEQTGETQYF. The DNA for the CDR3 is TGTGCCAGCAGCTTGGAGCAAACAGGAGAGACCCAGTACTTC.

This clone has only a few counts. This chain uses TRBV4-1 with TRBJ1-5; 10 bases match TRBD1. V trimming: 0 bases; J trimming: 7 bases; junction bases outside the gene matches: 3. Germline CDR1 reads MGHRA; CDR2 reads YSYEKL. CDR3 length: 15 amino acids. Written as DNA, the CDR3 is TGCGCCAGCAGCCAAGATCGGGACAGGGGCCAGCCCCAGCATTTT. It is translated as CASSQDRDRGQPQHF.

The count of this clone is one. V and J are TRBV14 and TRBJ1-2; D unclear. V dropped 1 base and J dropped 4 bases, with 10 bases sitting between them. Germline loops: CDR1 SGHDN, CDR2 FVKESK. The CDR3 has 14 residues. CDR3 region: CASSQAEDGYGYTF. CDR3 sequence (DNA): TGTGCCAGCAGCCAAGCCGAGGATGGCTATGGCTACACCTTC.

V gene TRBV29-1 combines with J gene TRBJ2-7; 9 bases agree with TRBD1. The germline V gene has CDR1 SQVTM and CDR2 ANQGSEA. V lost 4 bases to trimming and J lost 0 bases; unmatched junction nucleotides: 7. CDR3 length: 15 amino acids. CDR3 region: CSVGLGQGSSYEQYF. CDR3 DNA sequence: TGCAGCGTTGGACTTGGACAGGGGAGCTCCTACGAGCAGTACTTC.

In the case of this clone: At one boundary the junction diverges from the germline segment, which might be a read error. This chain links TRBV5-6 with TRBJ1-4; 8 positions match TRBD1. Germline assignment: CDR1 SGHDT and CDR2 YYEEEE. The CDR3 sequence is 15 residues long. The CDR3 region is CASGLAGGRNEKLFF. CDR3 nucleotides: TGTGCCAGCGGCTTGGCAGGGGGCAGGAATGAAAAACTGTTTTTT.

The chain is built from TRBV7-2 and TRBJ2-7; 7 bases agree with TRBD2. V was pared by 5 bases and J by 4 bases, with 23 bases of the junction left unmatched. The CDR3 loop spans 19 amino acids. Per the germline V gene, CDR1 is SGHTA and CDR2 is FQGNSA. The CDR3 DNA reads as TGTGCCAGCAGCCCGAGGAGGGAGGGGTCACAAAGACCTTTTTACGAGCAGTACTTC. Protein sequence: CASSPRREGSQRPFYEQYF. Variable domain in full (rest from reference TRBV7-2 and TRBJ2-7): GAGVSQSPSNKVTEKGKDVELRCDPISGHTALYWYRQSLGQGLEFLIYFQGNSAPDKSGLPSDRFSAERTGGSVSTLTIQRTQQEDSAVYLCASSPRREGSQRPFYEQYFGPGTRLTVT.

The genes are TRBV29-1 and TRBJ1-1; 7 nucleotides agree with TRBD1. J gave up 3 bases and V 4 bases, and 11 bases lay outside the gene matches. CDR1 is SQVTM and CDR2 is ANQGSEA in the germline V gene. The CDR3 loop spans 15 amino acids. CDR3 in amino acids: CSVGSTGVSDTEAFF. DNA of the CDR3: TGCAGCGTTGGGAGTACAGGGGTATCGGACACTGAAGCTTTCTTT.

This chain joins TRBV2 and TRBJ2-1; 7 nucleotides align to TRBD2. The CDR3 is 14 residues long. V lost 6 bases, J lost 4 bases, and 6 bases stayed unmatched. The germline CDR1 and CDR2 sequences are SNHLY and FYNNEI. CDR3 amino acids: CASRGRERYNEQFF. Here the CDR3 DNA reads TGTGCCAGCAGGGGGCGGGAGCGTTACAATGAGCAGTTCTTC.

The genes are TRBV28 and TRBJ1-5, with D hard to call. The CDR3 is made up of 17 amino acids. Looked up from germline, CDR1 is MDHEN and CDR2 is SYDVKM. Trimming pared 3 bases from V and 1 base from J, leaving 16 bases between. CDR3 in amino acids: CASSFRAHPYSNQPQHF. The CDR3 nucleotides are TGTGCCAGCAGTTTCCGCGCCCACCCGTACAGCAATCAGCCCCAGCATTTT.

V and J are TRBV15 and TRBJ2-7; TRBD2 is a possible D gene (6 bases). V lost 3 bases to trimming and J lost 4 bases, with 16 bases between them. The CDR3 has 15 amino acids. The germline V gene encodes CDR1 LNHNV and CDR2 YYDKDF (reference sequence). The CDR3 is CATSSGYTGDYEQYF. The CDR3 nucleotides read TGTGCCACCAGCAGTGGGTACACGGGGGATTACGAGCAGTACTTC.

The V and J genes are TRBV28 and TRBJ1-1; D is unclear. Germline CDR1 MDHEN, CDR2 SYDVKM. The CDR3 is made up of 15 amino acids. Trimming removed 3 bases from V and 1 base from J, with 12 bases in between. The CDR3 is CASSLEGVWNTEAFF. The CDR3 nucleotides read TGTGCCAGCAGTTTGGAGGGTGTCTGGAACACTGAAGCTTTCTTT.

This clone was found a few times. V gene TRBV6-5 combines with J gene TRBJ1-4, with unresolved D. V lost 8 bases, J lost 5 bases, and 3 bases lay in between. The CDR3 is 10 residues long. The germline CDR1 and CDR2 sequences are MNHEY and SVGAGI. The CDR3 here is CASGNEKLFF. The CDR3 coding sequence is TGTGCCAGCGGCAATGAAAAACTGTTTTTT.

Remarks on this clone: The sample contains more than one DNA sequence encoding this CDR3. CDR3 region: CASSYIRRQTNTEAFF. The DNA of the CDR3 is TGTGCCAGCAGTTACATACGTAGGCAGACAAACACTGAAGCTTTCTTT. The chain recombines TRBV6-6 with TRBJ1-1; no definite D call. Germline V CDR1 and CDR2: MNHNY, SVGAGI (reference sequence). V lost 2 bases to trimming and J lost 2 bases, with 15 bases between them. This CDR3 is built from 16 residues.

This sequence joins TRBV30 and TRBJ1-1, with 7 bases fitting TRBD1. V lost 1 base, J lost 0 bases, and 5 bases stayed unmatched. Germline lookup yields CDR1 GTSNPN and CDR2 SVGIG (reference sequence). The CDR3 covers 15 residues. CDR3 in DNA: TGTGCCTGGAGTGCGGGACAGACGATGAACACTGAAGCTTTCTTT. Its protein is CAWSAGQTMNTEAFF.

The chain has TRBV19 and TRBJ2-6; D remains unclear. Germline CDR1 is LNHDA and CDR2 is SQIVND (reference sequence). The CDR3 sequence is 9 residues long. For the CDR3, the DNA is TGTTCAGGGGCCAACGTCCTGACTTTC. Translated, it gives CSGANVLTF.

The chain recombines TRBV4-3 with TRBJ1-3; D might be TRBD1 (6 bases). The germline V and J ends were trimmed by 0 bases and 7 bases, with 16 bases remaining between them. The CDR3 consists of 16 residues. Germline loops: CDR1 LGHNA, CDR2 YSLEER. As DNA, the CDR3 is TGCGCCAGCAGCCAAGATCTAGAGGGGGTAGGGAACACCATATATTTT. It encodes CASSQDLEGVGNTIYF.